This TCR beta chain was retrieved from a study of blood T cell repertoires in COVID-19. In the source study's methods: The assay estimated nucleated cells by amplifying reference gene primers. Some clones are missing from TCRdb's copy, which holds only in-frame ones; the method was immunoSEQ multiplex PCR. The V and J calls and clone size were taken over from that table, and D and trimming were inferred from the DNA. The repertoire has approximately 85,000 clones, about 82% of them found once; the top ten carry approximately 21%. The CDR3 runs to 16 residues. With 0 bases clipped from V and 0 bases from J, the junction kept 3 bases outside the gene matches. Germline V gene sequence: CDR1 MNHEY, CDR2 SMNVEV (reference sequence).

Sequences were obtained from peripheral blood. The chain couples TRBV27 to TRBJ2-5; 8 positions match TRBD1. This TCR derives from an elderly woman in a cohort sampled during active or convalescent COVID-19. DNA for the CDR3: TGTGCCAGCAGTTTATCGAACAGGGGGTACCAAGAGACCCAGTACTTC. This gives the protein CASSLSNRGYQETQYF.